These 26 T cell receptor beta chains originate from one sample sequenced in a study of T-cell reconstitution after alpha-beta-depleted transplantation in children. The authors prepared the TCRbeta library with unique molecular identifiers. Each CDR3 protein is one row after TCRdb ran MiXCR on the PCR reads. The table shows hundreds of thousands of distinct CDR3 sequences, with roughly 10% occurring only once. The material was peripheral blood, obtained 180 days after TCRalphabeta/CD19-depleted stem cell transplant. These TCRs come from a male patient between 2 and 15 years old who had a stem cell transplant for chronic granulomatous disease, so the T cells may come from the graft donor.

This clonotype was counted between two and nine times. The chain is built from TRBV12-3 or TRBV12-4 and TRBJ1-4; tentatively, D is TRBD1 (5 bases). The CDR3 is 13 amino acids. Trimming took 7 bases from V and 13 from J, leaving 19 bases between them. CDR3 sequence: CASNIRDGTPLFF. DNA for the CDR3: TGTGCCAGCAACATTCGGGACGGGACCCCACTGTTTTTT.

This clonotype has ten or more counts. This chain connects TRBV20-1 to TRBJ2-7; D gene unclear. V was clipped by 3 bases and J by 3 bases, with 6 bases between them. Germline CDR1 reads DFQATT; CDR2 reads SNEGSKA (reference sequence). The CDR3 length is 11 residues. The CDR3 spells CSARDGYEQYF. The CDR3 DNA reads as TGCAGTGCTAGGGACGGCTACGAGCAGTACTTC.

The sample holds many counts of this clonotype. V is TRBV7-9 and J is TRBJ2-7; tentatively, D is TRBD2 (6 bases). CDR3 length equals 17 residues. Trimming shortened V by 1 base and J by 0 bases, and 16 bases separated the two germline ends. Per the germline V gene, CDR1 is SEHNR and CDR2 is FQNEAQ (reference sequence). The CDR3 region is CASSLEVGGPYSYEQYF. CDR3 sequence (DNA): TGTGCCAGCAGCTTAGAGGTCGGGGGACCTTACTCCTACGAGCAGTACTTC.

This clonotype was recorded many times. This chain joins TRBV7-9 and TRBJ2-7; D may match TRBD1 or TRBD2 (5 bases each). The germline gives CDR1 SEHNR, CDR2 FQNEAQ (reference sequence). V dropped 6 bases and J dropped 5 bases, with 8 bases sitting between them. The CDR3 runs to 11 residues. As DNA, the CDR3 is TGTGCCAGCAGGGGGGAGAACGAGCAGTACTTC. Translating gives CASRGENEQYF.

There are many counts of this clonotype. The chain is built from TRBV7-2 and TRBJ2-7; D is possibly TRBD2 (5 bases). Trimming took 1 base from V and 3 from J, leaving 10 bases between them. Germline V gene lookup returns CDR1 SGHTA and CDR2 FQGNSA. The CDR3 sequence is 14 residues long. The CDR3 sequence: CASSLVRASYEQYF. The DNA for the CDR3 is TGTGCCAGCAGCTTAGTGAGGGCTAGCTACGAGCAGTACTTC.

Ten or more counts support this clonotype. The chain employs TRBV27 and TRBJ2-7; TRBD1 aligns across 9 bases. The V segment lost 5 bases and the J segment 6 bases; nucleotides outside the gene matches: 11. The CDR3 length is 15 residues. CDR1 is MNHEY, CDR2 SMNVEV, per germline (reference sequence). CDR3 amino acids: CASSRRQGVLLEQYF. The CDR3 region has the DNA TGTGCCAGCAGTAGACGACAGGGGGTGTTACTCGAGCAGTACTTC.

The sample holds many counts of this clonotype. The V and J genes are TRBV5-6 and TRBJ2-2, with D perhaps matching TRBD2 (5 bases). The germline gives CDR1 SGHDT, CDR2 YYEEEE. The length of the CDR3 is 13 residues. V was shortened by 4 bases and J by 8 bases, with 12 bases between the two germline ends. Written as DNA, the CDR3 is TGTGCCAGCAGCCGGACTGAAGGGGGGGAGCTGTTTTTT. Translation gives CASSRTEGGELFF. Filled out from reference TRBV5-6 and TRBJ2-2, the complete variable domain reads DAGVTQSPTHLIKTRGQQVTLRCSPKSGHDTVSWYQQALGQGPQFIFQYYEEEERQRGNFPDRFSGHQFPNYSSELNVNALLLGDSALYLCASSRTEGGELFFGEGSRLTVL.

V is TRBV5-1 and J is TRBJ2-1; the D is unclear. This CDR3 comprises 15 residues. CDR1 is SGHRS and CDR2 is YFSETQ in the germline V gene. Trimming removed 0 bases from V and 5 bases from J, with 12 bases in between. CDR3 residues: CASSLVAIPDNEQFF. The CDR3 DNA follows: TGCGCCAGCAGCTTGGTGGCCATTCCGGACAATGAGCAGTTCTTC.

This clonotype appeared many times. CDR3 coding DNA: TGTGCCTGGAGTGAAGGGGCAGGGGTGTACTTC. Protein product: CAWSEGAGVYF. The gene calls are TRBV30 and TRBJ2-7; D is perhaps TRBD1 (6 bases). CDR3 length: 11 amino acids. V lost 1 base to trimming and J lost 12 bases, with 13 bases between them. Germline V gene data show CDR1 as GTSNPN and CDR2 as SVGIG (reference sequence).

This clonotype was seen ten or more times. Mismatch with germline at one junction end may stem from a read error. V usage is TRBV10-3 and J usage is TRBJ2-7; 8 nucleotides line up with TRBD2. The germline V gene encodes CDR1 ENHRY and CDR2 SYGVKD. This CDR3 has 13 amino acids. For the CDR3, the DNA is TGTGCTATCAGAGCGGGGGTAGGATACGAGCAGTACTTC. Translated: CAIRAGVGYEQYF.

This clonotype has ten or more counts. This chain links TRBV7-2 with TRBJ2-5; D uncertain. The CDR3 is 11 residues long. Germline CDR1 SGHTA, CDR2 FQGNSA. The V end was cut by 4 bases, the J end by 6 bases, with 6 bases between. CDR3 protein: CASSSEKTQYF. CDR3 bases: TGTGCCAGCAGCTCCGAGAAGACCCAGTACTTC.

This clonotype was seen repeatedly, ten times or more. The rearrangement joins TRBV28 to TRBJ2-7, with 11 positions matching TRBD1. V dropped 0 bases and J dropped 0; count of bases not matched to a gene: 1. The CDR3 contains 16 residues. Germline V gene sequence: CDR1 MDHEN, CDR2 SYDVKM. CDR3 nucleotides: TGTGCCAGCAGTTTATGGGGACAGGGGGTCTCCTACGAGCAGTACTTC. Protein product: CASSLWGQGVSYEQYF. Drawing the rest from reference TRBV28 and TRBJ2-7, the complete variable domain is DVKVTQSSRYLVKRTGEKVFLECVQDMDHENMFWYRQDPGLGLRLIYFSYDVKMKEKGDIPEGYSVSREKKERFSLILESASTNQTSMYLCASSLWGQGVSYEQYFGPGTRLTVT.

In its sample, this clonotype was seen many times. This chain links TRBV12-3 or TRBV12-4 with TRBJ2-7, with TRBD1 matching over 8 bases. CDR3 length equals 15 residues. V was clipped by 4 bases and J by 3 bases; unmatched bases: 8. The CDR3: CASSSPVRGHYEQYF. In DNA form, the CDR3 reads TGTGCCAGCAGTTCCCCGGTCAGGGGGCACTACGAGCAGTACTTC.

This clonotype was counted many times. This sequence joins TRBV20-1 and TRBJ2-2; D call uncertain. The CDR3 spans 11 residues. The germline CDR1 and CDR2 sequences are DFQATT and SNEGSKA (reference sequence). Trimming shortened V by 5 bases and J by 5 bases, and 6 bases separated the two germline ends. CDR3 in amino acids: CSALETGELFF. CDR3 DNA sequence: TGCAGTGCTCTTGAGACCGGGGAGCTGTTTTTT.

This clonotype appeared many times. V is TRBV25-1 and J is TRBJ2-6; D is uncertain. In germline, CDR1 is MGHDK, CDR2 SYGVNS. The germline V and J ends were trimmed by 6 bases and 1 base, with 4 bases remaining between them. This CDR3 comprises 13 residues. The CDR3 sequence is CASSISGANVLTF. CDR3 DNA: TGTGCCAGCAGCATATCTGGGGCCAACGTCCTGACTTTC.

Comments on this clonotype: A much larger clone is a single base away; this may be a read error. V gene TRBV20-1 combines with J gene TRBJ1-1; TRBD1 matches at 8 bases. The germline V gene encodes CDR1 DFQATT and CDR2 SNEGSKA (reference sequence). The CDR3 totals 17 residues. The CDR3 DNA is TGCTGTGCTAGAGATTGGACAGGGTGGTTGCAGAACACTGAAGCTTTCTTT. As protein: CCARDWTGWLQNTEAFF.

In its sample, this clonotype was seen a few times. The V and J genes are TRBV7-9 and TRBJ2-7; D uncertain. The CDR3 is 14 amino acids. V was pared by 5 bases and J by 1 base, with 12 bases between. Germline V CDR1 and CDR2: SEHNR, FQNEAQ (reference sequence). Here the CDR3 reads CASSRMKESYEQYF. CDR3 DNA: TGTGCCAGCAGCCGGATGAAGGAATCCTACGAGCAGTACTTC.

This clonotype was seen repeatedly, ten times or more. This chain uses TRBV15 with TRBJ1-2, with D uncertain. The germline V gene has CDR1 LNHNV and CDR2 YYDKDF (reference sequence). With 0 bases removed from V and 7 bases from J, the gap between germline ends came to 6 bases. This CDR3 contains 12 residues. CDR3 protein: CATSREKGGYTF. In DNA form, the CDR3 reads TGTGCCACCAGCAGAGAGAAGGGTGGCTACACCTTC.

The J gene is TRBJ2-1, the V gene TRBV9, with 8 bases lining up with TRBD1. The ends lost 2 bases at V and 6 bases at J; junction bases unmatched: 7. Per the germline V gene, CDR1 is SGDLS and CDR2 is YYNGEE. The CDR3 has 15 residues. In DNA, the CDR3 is TGTGCCAGCAGCGTGCCACAGGGGGATCTCAATGAGCAGTTCTTC. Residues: CASSVPQGDLNEQFF.

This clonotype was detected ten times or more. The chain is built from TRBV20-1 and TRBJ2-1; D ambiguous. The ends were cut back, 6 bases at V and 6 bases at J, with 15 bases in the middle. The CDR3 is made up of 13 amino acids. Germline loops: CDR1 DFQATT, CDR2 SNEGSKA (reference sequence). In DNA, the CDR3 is TGCAGTGCCCCGTCGCCAATCTTCAATGAGCAGTTCTTC. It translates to CSAPSPIFNEQFF.

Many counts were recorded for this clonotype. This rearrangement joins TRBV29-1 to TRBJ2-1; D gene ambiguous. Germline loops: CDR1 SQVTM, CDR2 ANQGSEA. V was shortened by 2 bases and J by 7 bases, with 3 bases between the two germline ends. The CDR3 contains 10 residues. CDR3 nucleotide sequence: TGCAGCGTTGAAAGAAATGAGCAGTTCTTC. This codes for CSVERNEQFF.

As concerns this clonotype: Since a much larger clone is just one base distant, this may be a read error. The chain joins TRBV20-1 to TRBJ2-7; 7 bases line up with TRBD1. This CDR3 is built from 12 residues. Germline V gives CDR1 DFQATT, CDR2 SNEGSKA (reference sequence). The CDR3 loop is CSAGDRVYKQYF. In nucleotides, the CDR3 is TGCAGTGCGGGGGACAGAGTCTACAAGCAGTACTTC.

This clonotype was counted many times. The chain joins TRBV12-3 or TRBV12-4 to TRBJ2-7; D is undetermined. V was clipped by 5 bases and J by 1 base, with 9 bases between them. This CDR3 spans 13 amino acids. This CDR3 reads CASSNRVSYEQYF. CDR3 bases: TGTGCCAGCAGTAATAGGGTGTCCTACGAGCAGTACTTC.

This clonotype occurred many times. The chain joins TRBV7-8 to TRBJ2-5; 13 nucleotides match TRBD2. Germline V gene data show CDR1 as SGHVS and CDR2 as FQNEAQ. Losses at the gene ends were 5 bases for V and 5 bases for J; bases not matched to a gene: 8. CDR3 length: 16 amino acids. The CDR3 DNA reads TGTGCCAGCAGCCCCTGGACTAGCGGGAGAATCGAGACCCAGTACTTC. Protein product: CASSPWTSGRIETQYF.

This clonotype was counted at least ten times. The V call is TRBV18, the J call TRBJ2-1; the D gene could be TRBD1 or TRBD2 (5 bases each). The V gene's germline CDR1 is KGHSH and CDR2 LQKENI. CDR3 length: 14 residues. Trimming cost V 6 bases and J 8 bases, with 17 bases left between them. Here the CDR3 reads CASSLMGTGDEQFF. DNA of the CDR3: TGTGCCAGCTCGCTAATGGGGACCGGGGATGAGCAGTTCTTC.

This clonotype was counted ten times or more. The CDR3 here is CASSTGLAGITGYEQYF. In nucleotides, the CDR3 is TGCGCCAGCAGTACCGGACTAGCGGGAATTACCGGCTACGAGCAGTACTTC. V and J are TRBV5-1 and TRBJ2-7; 12 nucleotides line up with TRBD2. This CDR3 has 17 amino acids. The germline CDR1 and CDR2 sequences are SGHRS and YFSETQ. With V trimmed by 5 bases and J by 3 bases, 12 bases remained unmatched.